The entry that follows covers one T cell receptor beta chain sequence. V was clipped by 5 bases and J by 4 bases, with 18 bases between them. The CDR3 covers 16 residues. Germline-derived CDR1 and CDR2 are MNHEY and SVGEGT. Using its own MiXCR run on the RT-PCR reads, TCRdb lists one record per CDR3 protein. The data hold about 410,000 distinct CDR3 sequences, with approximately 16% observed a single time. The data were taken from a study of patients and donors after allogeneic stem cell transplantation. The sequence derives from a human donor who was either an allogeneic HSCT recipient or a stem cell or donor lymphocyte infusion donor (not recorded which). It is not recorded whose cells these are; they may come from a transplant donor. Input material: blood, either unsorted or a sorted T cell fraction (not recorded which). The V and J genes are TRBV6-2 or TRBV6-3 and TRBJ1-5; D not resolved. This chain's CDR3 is CASSIFSGALNQPQHF. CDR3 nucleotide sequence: TGTGCCAGCAGTATTTTTTCGGGAGCCCTTAATCAGCCCCAGCATTTT.